This T cell receptor (beta chain) was obtained from a study of T-cell memory formation after mild COVID-19. Study-level points and caveats: Contracting clones from day 15 to 85 had balanced CD4/CD8; later expanders favoured CD4+.

About this clonotype: Its antigen remains unknown.

MiXCR, run by TCRdb on the 5' RACE reads, gives a single entry per CDR3 protein. The sample records roughly 170,000 distinct CDR3 sequences, roughly a fifth being singletons. Germline assignment: CDR1 SNHLY and CDR2 FYNNEI. The CDR3 extends over 14 amino acids. J was trimmed by 7 bases and V by 5 bases; bases with no gene match: 3. This sequence was found in an adult woman who had mild COVID-19 (a few samples of this study predate the infection). Cell type and time point are not known. The chain employs TRBV2 and TRBJ1-5; 12 bases agree with TRBD1. The sequencing input was PBMCs or a T cell subset sorted from them (not recorded which). CDR3 nucleotide sequence: TGTGCCAGCAGTAGGGGACAGGGGGCGCAGCCCCAGCATTTT. Protein: CASSRGQGAQPQHF.